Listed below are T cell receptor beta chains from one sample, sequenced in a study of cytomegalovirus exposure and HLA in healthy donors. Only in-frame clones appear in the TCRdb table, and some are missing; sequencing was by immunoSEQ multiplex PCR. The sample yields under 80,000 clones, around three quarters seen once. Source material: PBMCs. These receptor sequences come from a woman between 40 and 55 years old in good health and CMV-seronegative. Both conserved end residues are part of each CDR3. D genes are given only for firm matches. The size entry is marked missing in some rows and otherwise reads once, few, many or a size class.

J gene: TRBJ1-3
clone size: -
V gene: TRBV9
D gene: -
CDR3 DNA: TGTGCCAGCAGCGGCGTCCCGAGCTCTGGAAACACCATATATTTT
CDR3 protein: CASSGVPSSGNTIYF

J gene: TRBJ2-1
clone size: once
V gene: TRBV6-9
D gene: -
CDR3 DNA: TGTGCCAGCAGTCCCACCACCTGTCGGGGAGAGCAGTTCTTC
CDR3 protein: CASSPTTCRGEQFF

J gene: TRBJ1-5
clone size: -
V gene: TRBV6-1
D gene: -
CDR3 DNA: TGTGCCAGCAGTGGGGGGCTGATGAGGTCGAATCAGCCCCAGCATTTT
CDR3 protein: CASSGGLMRSNQPQHF

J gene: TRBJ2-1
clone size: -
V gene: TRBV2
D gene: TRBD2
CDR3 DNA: TGTGCCAGCAGTGGGTTAGCGGGAGCATACAATGAGCAGTTCTTC
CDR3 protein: CASSGLAGAYNEQFF

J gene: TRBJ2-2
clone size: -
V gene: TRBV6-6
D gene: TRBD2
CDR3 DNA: TGTGCCAGCAGCCGACTAGCCGTAAACACCGGGGAGCTGTTTTTT
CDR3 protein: CASSRLAVNTGELFF

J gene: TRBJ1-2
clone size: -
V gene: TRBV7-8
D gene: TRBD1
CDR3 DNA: TGTGCCAGCAGCCCGAGGACAGGGGGAAACTATGGCTACACCTTC
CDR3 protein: CASSPRTGGNYGYTF

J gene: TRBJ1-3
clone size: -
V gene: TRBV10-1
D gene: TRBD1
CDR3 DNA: TGCGCCAGCAGTCCGGACAGGGCGGGAAACACCATATATTTT
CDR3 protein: CASSPDRAGNTIYF

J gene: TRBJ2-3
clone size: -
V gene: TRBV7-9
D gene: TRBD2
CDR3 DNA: TGTGCCAGCAGCTTAGAAATAGCGGGAGCGGATACGCAGTATTTT
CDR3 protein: CASSLEIAGADTQYF

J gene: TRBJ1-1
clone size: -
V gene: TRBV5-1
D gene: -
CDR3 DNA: TGCGCCAGCAGCATTGACAGGAACACTGAAGCTTTCTTT
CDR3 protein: CASSIDRNTEAFF

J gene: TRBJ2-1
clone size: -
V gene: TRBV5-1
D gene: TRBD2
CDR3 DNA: TGCGCCAGCAGCTCGGGACTAGCGGGAGAACTTGAGCAGTTCTTC
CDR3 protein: CASSSGLAGELEQFF

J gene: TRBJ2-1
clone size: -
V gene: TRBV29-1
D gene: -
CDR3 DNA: TGCAGCGTTGAAATTCCCCCTGGCGAGCAGTTCTTC
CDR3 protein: CSVEIPPGEQFF

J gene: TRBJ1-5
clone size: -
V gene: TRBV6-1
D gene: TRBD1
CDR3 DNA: TGTGCCAGCAGTGGAGGGACAGTTATTAGCAATCAGCCCCAGCATTTT
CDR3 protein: CASSGGTVISNQPQHF

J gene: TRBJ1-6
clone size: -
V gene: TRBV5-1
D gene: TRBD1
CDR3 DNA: TGCGCCAGCAGCTTGGAGGGGACAGGGATCGCACCCCTCCACTTT
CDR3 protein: CASSLEGTGIAPLHF

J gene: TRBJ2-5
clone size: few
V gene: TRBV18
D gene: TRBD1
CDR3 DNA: TGTGCCAGCTCCCCTTTGACAGGGGAAGAGACCCAGTACTTC
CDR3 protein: CASSPLTGEETQYF

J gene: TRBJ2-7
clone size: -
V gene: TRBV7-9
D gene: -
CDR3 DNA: TGTGCCAGCAGCTTAGCTGAGAGTGACGGGTCCTACGAGCAGTACTTC
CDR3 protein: CASSLAESDGSYEQYF

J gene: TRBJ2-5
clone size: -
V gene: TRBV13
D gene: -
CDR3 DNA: TGTGCCAGCAGCTTTCAGCAGGGTTACCAAGAGACCCAGTACTTC
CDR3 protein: CASSFQQGYQETQYF

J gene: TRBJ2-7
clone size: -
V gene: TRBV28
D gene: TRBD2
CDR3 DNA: TGTGCCAGCAGCCACGGCACTAGCGGGAGCTACGAGCAGTACTTC
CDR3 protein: CASSHGTSGSYEQYF

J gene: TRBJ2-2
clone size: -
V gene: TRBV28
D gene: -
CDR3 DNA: TGTGCCAGCACTTATGATCGACGGGGCACCGGGGAGCTGTTTTTT
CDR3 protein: CASTYDRRGTGELFF

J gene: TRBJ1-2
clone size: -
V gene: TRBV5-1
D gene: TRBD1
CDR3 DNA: TGCGCCAGCAGCTCCGGGACAGCTAGAGATGGCTACACCTTC
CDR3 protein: CASSSGTARDGYTF

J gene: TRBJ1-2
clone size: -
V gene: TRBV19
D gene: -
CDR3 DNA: TGTGCCAGTCGGCCCAGGGCAGTTTCTAACTATGGCTACACCTTC
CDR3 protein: CASRPRAVSNYGYTF

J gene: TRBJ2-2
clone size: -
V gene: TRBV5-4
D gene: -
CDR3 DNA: TGTGCCAGCAGCTTTGAAGGGGCCCGGACCGGGGAGCTGTTTTTT
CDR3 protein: CASSFEGARTGELFF

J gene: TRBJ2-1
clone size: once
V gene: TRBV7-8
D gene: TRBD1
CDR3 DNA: TGTGCCAGCAGCATACAGGGGGTAACCCCCAATGAGCAGTTCTTC
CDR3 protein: CASSIQGVTPNEQFF

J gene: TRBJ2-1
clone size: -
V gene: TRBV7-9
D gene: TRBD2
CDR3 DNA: TGTTCCAGCAGCTCCCCTGGGCGGGGGAAGTTCTTC
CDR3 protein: CSSSSPGRGKFF

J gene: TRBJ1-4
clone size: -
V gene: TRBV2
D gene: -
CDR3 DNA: TGTGCCACCCTGATACAGGGCGGTGAAAAACTGTTTTTT
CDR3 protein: CATLIQGGEKLFF

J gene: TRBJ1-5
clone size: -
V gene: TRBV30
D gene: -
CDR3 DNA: TGTGCCTGGAGTCAGGACAGCCATCAGCCCCAGCATTTT
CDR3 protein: CAWSQDSHQPQHF

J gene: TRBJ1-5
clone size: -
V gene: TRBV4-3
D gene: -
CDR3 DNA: TGCGCCAGCAGCCAAGAAAGGACATCCCGCAATCAGCCCCAGCATTTT
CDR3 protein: CASSQERTSRNQPQHF

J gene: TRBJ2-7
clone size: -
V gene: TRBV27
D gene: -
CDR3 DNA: TGTGCCAGCAGTCCCCTGGGGGGTCCCTCCTACGAGCAGTACTTC
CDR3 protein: CASSPLGGPSYEQYF

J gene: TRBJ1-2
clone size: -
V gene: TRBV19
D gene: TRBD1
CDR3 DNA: TGTACCAGTAGTACAAATAGGGACAGGGATGGCTACACCTTC
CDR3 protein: CTSSTNRDRDGYTF